The clone carrying this TCR beta chain showed up just a few times. Its specificity is not known. The data were obtained in a study of shared clonotypes between healthy human individuals. Findings and limits, study-wide: Naive CD4 clonotypes were shared across a few donors at 4.5% to 6.5%. Naive subsets, compared against memory subsets, generally had larger estimated richness values.

Everyone who donated was a Caucasian adult who lived in Nashville, Tennessee. CDR1 and CDR2 (germline): LNHDA, SQIVND (reference sequence). Trimming removed 7 bases at V and 0 bases at J, with 10 bases between. The CDR3 runs 15 residues. Some clones are missing from TCRdb's copy, which holds only in-frame ones; the method was immunoSEQ multiplex PCR. The repertoire holds about a million clones, with 70% to 85% as singletons. The TCR originated in a man younger than 30 in good health. The sequenced sample was memory CD4+ T cells sorted from blood. Sample subset: CD45RA-negative fraction. V usage is TRBV19 and J usage is TRBJ2-6, with D uncertain. CDR3 sequence reads: CASTGHSSGANVLTF. CDR3 in DNA: TGTGCCAGTACCGGTCACAGCTCTGGGGCCAACGTCCTGACTTTC.